This T cell receptor (beta chain) originates from a study of lymphopenia after photon versus proton radiotherapy. General observations from the study: Photon-treated patients lost naive T cells and TCR diversity; proton-treated stayed stable.

Trimming pared 4 bases from V and 2 bases from J, leaving 10 bases between. This CDR3 region has 14 residues. The germline V gene has CDR1 SGHDT and CDR2 YYEEEE. Concerning this clone itself: Its antigen remains unknown.

Data came from immunoSEQ multiplex PCR; TCRdb stores just in-frame clones and leaves some out. The data hold 77,000 or so clones, with about 83% observed a single time. The gene calls are TRBV5-6 and TRBJ1-3; unclear D gene. This material consisted of peripheral blood, taken from a patient treated with proton-based radiotherapy. This clonotype originated in a man aged 55 to 70 with pancreatic cancer. In nucleotides, the CDR3 is TGTGCCAGCAGCGCCCTGGGTACTGGAAACACCATATATTTT. As protein: CASSALGTGNTIYF.